A selection of T cell receptor beta chains follows, all from one sample in a study of T cells after yellow fever vaccination. TCRdb redid the calling of the 5' RACE reads with MiXCR, one entry per CDR3 protein. The table has about 340,000 distinct CDR3 sequences, approximately 13% seen once. The starting material was CD4+ T cells sorted from PBMCs, obtained 15 days after the yellow fever booster vaccination. These TCRs come from a man aged 18 to 29 who received the YFV17D yellow fever vaccine. Each CDR3 is given with its conserved first and last residue. A D gene is named only where the DNA matches it firmly. Some rows mark clone size as missing; the rest say once, few, many or name a class of expanded clone.

V gene: TRBV28
clone size: few
CDR3 length: 12
J gene: TRBJ2-7
D gene: .
CDR3 protein: CASSLSDYEQYF
CDR3 DNA: TGTGCCAGCAGTTTATCGGATTACGAGCAGTACTTC

V gene: TRBV6-6
clone size: .
CDR3 length: 16
J gene: TRBJ1-5
D gene: TRBD1
CDR3 protein: CASSYSKGARNQPQHF
CDR3 DNA: TGTGCCAGCAGTTACTCGAAGGGGGCGAGAAATCAGCCCCAGCATTTT

V gene: TRBV20-1
clone size: .
CDR3 length: 10
J gene: TRBJ2-1
D gene: .
CDR3 protein: CSARDNEQFF
CDR3 DNA: TGCAGTGCTAGGGACAATGAGCAGTTCTTC

V gene: TRBV18
clone size: few
CDR3 length: 14
J gene: TRBJ1-4
D gene: .
CDR3 protein: CASSPWGLPEKLFF
CDR3 DNA: TGTGCCAGCTCACCGTGGGGTTTACCTGAAAAACTGTTTTTT

V gene: TRBV7-8
clone size: .
CDR3 length: 22
J gene: TRBJ2-7
D gene: TRBD2
CDR3 protein: CASSFPRGKTSGGPPLPYEQYF
CDR3 DNA: TGTGCCAGCAGCTTCCCAAGGGGGAAGACTAGCGGGGGACCTCCCCTCCCTTACGAGCAGTACTTC

V gene: TRBV10-3
clone size: few
CDR3 length: 13
J gene: TRBJ2-2
D gene: .
CDR3 protein: CAISEPEGGELFF
CDR3 DNA: TGTGCCATCAGTGAGCCCGAGGGCGGGGAGCTGTTTTTT

V gene: TRBV6-5
clone size: few
CDR3 length: 16
J gene: TRBJ2-5
D gene: TRBD2
CDR3 protein: CASRRLSGGNQETQYF
CDR3 DNA: TGTGCCAGCAGGCGCTTGAGCGGGGGAAATCAAGAGACCCAGTACTTC

V gene: TRBV29-1
clone size: few
CDR3 length: 16
J gene: TRBJ1-5
D gene: TRBD1
CDR3 protein: CSVETRTGGLYQPQHF
CDR3 DNA: TGCAGCGTCGAGACCCGGACAGGGGGTTTATATCAGCCCCAGCATTTT

V gene: TRBV7-2
clone size: .
CDR3 length: 15
J gene: TRBJ2-5
D gene: TRBD1
CDR3 protein: CASSLASTGGETQYF
CDR3 DNA: TGTGCCAGCAGCTTAGCGTCGACAGGGGGGGAGACCCAGTACTTC

V gene: TRBV6-5
clone size: few
CDR3 length: 14
J gene: TRBJ2-3
D gene: .
CDR3 protein: CASSWSYSTDTQYF
CDR3 DNA: TGTGCCAGCAGTTGGAGTTACTCCACAGATACGCAGTATTTT

V gene: TRBV7-6
clone size: few
CDR3 length: 13
J gene: TRBJ1-1
D gene: TRBD1
CDR3 protein: CASSSGGRTEAFF
CDR3 DNA: TGTGCCAGCAGCTCAGGGGGGCGGACTGAAGCTTTCTTT

V gene: TRBV7-9
clone size: .
CDR3 length: 13
J gene: TRBJ1-1
D gene: .
CDR3 protein: CASNSRARTEAFF
CDR3 DNA: TGTGCCAGCAACTCCAGGGCGCGCACTGAAGCTTTCTTT

V gene: TRBV4-1
clone size: many
CDR3 length: 16
J gene: TRBJ2-1
D gene: .
CDR3 protein: CASSQGSWGPDNEQFF
CDR3 DNA: TGCGCCAGCAGCCAAGGGTCGTGGGGTCCCGACAATGAGCAGTTCTTC

V gene: TRBV18
clone size: few
CDR3 length: 14
J gene: TRBJ2-3
D gene: TRBD2
CDR3 protein: CASSPDAGENTQYF
CDR3 DNA: TGTGCCAGCTCACCGGACGCGGGAGAAAATACGCAGTATTTT

V gene: TRBV25-1
clone size: few
CDR3 length: 12
J gene: TRBJ1-2
D gene: .
CDR3 protein: CASRNEGGGYTF
CDR3 DNA: TGTGCCAGCAGAAACGAGGGGGGTGGCTACACCTTC

V gene: TRBV27
clone size: .
CDR3 length: 14
J gene: TRBJ1-1
D gene: .
CDR3 protein: CATPVELWGTEAFF
CDR3 DNA: TGTGCCACCCCCGTGGAGCTCTGGGGCACTGAAGCTTTCTTT

V gene: TRBV3-1
clone size: few
CDR3 length: 15
J gene: TRBJ2-2
D gene: .
CDR3 protein: CASRTSLRATGELFF
CDR3 DNA: TGTGCCAGCAGAACATCATTACGGGCCACCGGGGAGCTGTTTTTT

V gene: TRBV5-5
clone size: many
CDR3 length: 15
J gene: TRBJ2-3
D gene: TRBD2
CDR3 protein: CASSLVSGGADTQYF
CDR3 DNA: TGTGCCAGCAGCTTGGTTAGCGGGGGAGCAGATACGCAGTATTTT

V gene: TRBV7-2
clone size: many
CDR3 length: 16
J gene: TRBJ2-5
D gene: TRBD1
CDR3 protein: CASSLVGTGGAETQYF
CDR3 DNA: TGTGCCAGCAGCTTAGTTGGGACAGGGGGCGCGGAGACCCAGTACTTC

V gene: TRBV3-1
clone size: .
CDR3 length: 13
J gene: TRBJ2-3
D gene: .
CDR3 protein: CASSRDAADTQYF
CDR3 DNA: TGTGCCAGCAGCCGGGACGCGGCGGATACGCAGTATTTT

V gene: TRBV29-1
clone size: many
CDR3 length: 12
J gene: TRBJ2-1
D gene: TRBD2
CDR3 protein: CSVVLAGVEQFF
CDR3 DNA: TGCAGCGTCGTCTTAGCGGGGGTTGAGCAGTTCTTC

V gene: TRBV7-9
clone size: few
CDR3 length: 13
J gene: TRBJ2-3
D gene: TRBD1
CDR3 protein: CAGSFGQGDTQYF
CDR3 DNA: TGTGCCGGCAGCTTTGGACAGGGAGATACGCAGTATTTT

V gene: TRBV7-2
clone size: few
CDR3 length: 14
J gene: TRBJ1-2
D gene: .
CDR3 protein: CASSSGWANYGYTF
CDR3 DNA: TGTGCCAGCAGCTCTGGGTGGGCTAACTATGGCTACACCTTC

V gene: TRBV6-5
clone size: .
CDR3 length: 14
J gene: TRBJ1-3
D gene: .
CDR3 protein: CASMSLPPGNTIYF
CDR3 DNA: TGTGCCAGCATGTCTCTCCCCCCTGGAAACACCATATATTTT

V gene: TRBV29-1
clone size: few
CDR3 length: 13
J gene: TRBJ1-5
D gene: TRBD1
CDR3 protein: CSVRDSLDQPQHF
CDR3 DNA: TGCAGCGTTAGGGACAGCCTAGATCAGCCCCAGCATTTT

V gene: TRBV20-1
clone size: many
CDR3 length: 14
J gene: TRBJ2-3
D gene: TRBD2
CDR3 protein: CSAISGELTDTQYF
CDR3 DNA: TGCAGTGCTATTAGCGGGGAGCTCACAGATACGCAGTATTTT

V gene: TRBV3-1
clone size: .
CDR3 length: 17
J gene: TRBJ2-3
D gene: TRBD1
CDR3 protein: CASSRHTGGTSTDTQYF
CDR3 DNA: TGTGCCAGCAGCCGTCATACAGGGGGGACTAGCACAGATACGCAGTATTTT

V gene: TRBV28
clone size: .
CDR3 length: 13
J gene: TRBJ1-1
D gene: .
CDR3 protein: CASGTGSRTEAFF
CDR3 DNA: TGTGCCAGCGGTACAGGGAGTCGGACTGAAGCTTTCTTT

V gene: TRBV20-1
clone size: few
CDR3 length: 16
J gene: TRBJ2-7
D gene: TRBD1
CDR3 protein: CSAGTDLTRSSYEQYF
CDR3 DNA: TGCAGTGCCGGGACAGATCTAACACGTAGTTCCTACGAGCAGTACTTC

V gene: TRBV7-2
clone size: .
CDR3 length: 14
J gene: TRBJ2-7
D gene: .
CDR3 protein: CASSLGQLSYEQYF
CDR3 DNA: TGTGCCAGCAGCTTAGGACAGTTGTCCTACGAGCAGTACTTC

V gene: TRBV29-1
clone size: few
CDR3 length: 12
J gene: TRBJ2-7
D gene: TRBD2
CDR3 protein: CSVEGSGNEQYF
CDR3 DNA: TGCAGCGTTGAAGGGAGCGGGAACGAGCAGTACTTC

V gene: TRBV3-1
clone size: few
CDR3 length: 15
J gene: TRBJ2-1
D gene: TRBD2
CDR3 protein: CASSRTSGVSGEQFF
CDR3 DNA: TGTGCCAGCAGCCGGACTAGCGGGGTTTCAGGTGAGCAGTTCTTC

V gene: TRBV5-4
clone size: .
CDR3 length: 15
J gene: TRBJ1-6
D gene: .
CDR3 protein: CASSSRTLVNSPLHF
CDR3 DNA: TGTGCCAGCAGCTCTAGGACACTAGTTAATTCACCCCTCCACTTT

V gene: TRBV4-3
clone size: few
CDR3 length: 16
J gene: TRBJ2-2
D gene: .
CDR3 protein: CASSQNPGLSTGELFF
CDR3 DNA: TGCGCCAGCAGCCAGAATCCGGGACTGTCCACCGGGGAGCTGTTTTTT

V gene: TRBV12-3/TRBV12-4
clone size: few
CDR3 length: 13
J gene: TRBJ1-1
D gene: .
CDR3 protein: CASSLSLPTEAFF
CDR3 DNA: TGTGCCAGCAGTTTAAGTCTCCCAACTGAAGCTTTCTTT

V gene: TRBV5-1
clone size: .
CDR3 length: 16
J gene: TRBJ2-1
D gene: .
CDR3 protein: CASSSRGHPSYNEQFF
CDR3 DNA: TGCGCCAGCAGCTCCAGAGGGCACCCCTCCTACAATGAGCAGTTCTTC